These T cell receptor beta chains were read from a single sample in a study of shared clonotypes between healthy human individuals. The assay was immunoSEQ multiplex PCR, and TCRdb's table has in-frame clones only and misses some. The sample includes about 2.1 million clones, 80% to 95% seen only once; the top ten take around 1.7%. Sequencing input: naive CD8+ T cells from PBMCs. Source of these receptors: a man between 18 and 35 years old in good health. Some clones in this sample may be carry-over from other donors' samples. Both conserved end residues are part of each CDR3. Fields, in order: D gene, J gene, V gene, clone size, CDR3 length, CDR3 protein, CDR3 DNA. A D gene is named only where the DNA matches it firmly. For some rows the clone size is stated as once, few or many, or as a class when expanded; others skip it.

>TRBD2|TRBJ2-1|TRBV9|NA|19
CASSVSSLAGGDTYNEQFF
TGTGCCAGCAGCGTATCGTCCCTAGCGGGAGGGGACACCTACAATGAGCAGTTCTTC
>NA|TRBJ2-7|TRBV5-5|NA|13
CASSRPPLYEQYF
TGTGCCAGCAGCCGACCCCCGCTCTACGAGCAGTACTTC
>NA|TRBJ1-3|TRBV13|NA|14
CASSPRGTGNTIYF
TGTGCCAGCAGCCCCCGGGGCACCGGAAACACCATATATTTT
>NA|TRBJ2-7|TRBV27|many|11
CASSLGYEQYF
TGTGCCAGCAGTTTAGGCTACGAGCAGTACTTC
>NA|TRBJ1-1|TRBV11-1|NA|13
CASSVASNTEAFF
TGTGCCAGCAGTGTAGCTTCGAACACTGAAGCTTTCTTT
>TRBD1|TRBJ1-2|TRBV28|few|14
CASSRRGRDYGYTF
TGTGCCAGCAGCCGCAGGGGGCGGGACTATGGCTACACCTTC
>TRBD2|TRBJ2-5|TRBV9|once|16
CASSGRIAGGEETQYF
TGTGCCAGCAGCGGACGAATAGCGGGAGGGGAAGAGACCCAGTACTTC
>NA|TRBJ2-1|TRBV5-1|NA|14
CASSPEGGSMEQFF
TGCGCCAGCAGCCCGGAAGGAGGGTCAATGGAGCAGTTCTTC
>NA|TRBJ2-1|TRBV7-9|NA|13
CASSFPDFNEQFF
TGTGCCAGCAGCTTTCCCGACTTCAATGAGCAGTTCTTC
>TRBD1|TRBJ2-1|TRBV4-3|NA|16
CASSQAPGQGANEQFF
TGCGCCAGCAGCCAGGCCCCGGGACAGGGGGCGAATGAGCAGTTCTTC
>NA|TRBJ2-1|TRBV4-1|NA|14
CASSLRTVYNEQFF
TGCGCCAGCAGCCTAAGGACAGTATACAATGAGCAGTTCTTC
>NA|TRBJ1-2|TRBV5-1|NA|14
CASSLAGRVYGYTF
TGCGCCAGCAGCTTGGCGGGCAGGGTCTATGGCTACACCTTC
>NA|TRBJ2-7|TRBV2|NA|13
CASSAPTDYEQYF
TGTGCCAGCAGTGCCCCAACAGACTACGAGCAGTACTTC
>NA|TRBJ2-5|TRBV15|once|15
CATSPSGALKETQYF
TGTGCCACCAGTCCTTCGGGGGCATTAAAAGAGACCCAGTACTTC
>TRBD2|TRBJ2-7|TRBV29-1|NA|12
CSVRLAGVEQYF
TGCAGCGTTCGACTAGCGGGAGTCGAGCAGTACTTC
>TRBD1|TRBJ2-7|TRBV27|NA|17
CASSLADEGDRPYEQYF
TGTGCCAGCAGTTTAGCGGATGAGGGGGACAGACCCTACGAGCAGTACTTC
>TRBD1|TRBJ2-5|TRBV28|once|15
CASKVAGGEVETQYF
TGTGCCAGCAAGGTGGCAGGGGGCGAGGTGGAGACCCAGTACTTC
>NA|TRBJ2-7|TRBV27|NA|16
CASSLEIGVPSYEQYF
TGTGCCAGCAGTTTGGAGATTGGGGTCCCATCCTACGAGCAGTACTTC
>NA|TRBJ2-6|TRBV4-1|few|15
CASSQGHSGANVLTF
TGCGCCAGCAGCCAAGGACATTCTGGGGCCAACGTCCTGACTTTC
>TRBD2|TRBJ2-3|TRBV6-6|NA|15
CASSNLAGSTDTQYF
TGTGCCAGCAGTAACCTAGCGGGTAGCACAGATACGCAGTATTTT
>NA|TRBJ2-1|TRBV6-4|NA|15
CASSVVGGGPNEQFF
TGTGCCAGCAGTGTGGTGGGGGGCGGGCCTAATGAGCAGTTCTTC
>TRBD2|TRBJ2-1|TRBV25-1|once|15
CASSGRKAAYNEQFF
TGTGCCAGCAGCGGGAGGAAGGCGGCCTACAATGAGCAGTTCTTC
>NA|TRBJ2-5|TRBV6-5|once|12
CASKDGGETQYF
TGTGCCAGCAAGGACGGGGGAGAGACCCAGTACTTC
>NA|TRBJ2-3|TRBV11-2|NA|11
CASSHPTSPSF
TGTGCCAGCAGCCATCCCACTAGCCCCTCTTTT
>TRBD1|TRBJ1-1|TRBV23-1|NA|12
CASGDRGGEAFF
TGCGCCAGCGGAGACAGGGGCGGGGAAGCTTTCTTT
>TRBD1|TRBJ1-4|TRBV9|few|15
CASSGGTAPNEKLFF
TGTGCCAGCAGCGGAGGGACAGCCCCTAATGAAAAACTGTTTTTT
>NA|TRBJ2-3|TRBV6-5|NA|15
CASSYSKFIPDTQYF
TGTGCCAGCAGTTACTCCAAGTTCATTCCAGATACGCAGTATTTT
>NA|TRBJ2-6|TRBV9|NA|14
CASSVWSGANVLTF
TGTGCCAGCAGCGTCTGGAGTGGGGCCAACGTCCTGACTTTC
>NA|TRBJ2-1|TRBV5-6|NA|14
CASKRKRGRDEQFF
TGTGCCAGCAAACGTAAAAGGGGTCGGGATGAGCAGTTCTTC
>NA|TRBJ1-5|TRBV29-1|NA|13
CSALSGGNQPQHF
TGCAGCGCGTTGTCTGGGGGTAATCAGCCCCAGCATTTT
>NA|TRBJ2-7|TRBV11-2|NA|14
CASSLNLQGNEQYF
TGTGCCAGCAGCTTAAATCTACAGGGAAACGAGCAGTACTTC
>NA|TRBJ2-7|TRBV9|NA|14
CASSIHPGSYEQYF
TGTGCCAGCAGCATACACCCAGGGTCCTACGAGCAGTACTTC
>NA|TRBJ1-1|TRBV28|few|13
CASSPGQYSEAFF
TGTGCCAGCAGTCCAGGACAGTATAGTGAAGCTTTCTTT
>NA|TRBJ2-1|TRBV7-9|NA|13
CASCPPLRDEQFF
TGTGCCAGCTGTCCTCCCCTCCGGGATGAGCAGTTCTTC
>TRBD2|TRBJ2-7|TRBV27|NA|16
CASSAGTSGPYYEQYF
TGTGCCAGCAGCGCCGGGACTAGCGGGCCGTACTACGAGCAGTACTTC
>TRBD1|TRBJ1-2|TRBV7-3|NA|15
CASSSRQGPNDGYTF
TGTGCCAGCAGCTCTCGACAGGGGCCGAATGATGGCTACACCTTC
>NA|TRBJ2-5|TRBV28|once|15
CASSLTGDPSETQYF
TGTGCCAGCAGTTTGACGGGAGACCCCTCAGAGACCCAGTACTTC
>NA|TRBJ2-5|TRBV15|NA|15
CATSRGHSVPETQYF
TGTGCCACCAGCAGAGGGCACAGCGTGCCCGAGACCCAGTACTTC
>NA|TRBJ1-2|TRBV15|NA|16
CATSRDSVGSLWGYTF
TGTGCCACCAGCAGAGATTCCGTTGGCTCCCTATGGGGCTACACCTTC
>NA|TRBJ2-3|TRBV27|once|16
CASSLLRDLGTDTQYF
TGTGCCAGCAGTTTGCTTCGGGACCTAGGCACAGATACGCAGTATTTT
>NA|TRBJ1-2|TRBV28|NA|15
CASIPTRTVNYGYTF
TGTGCCAGCATTCCCACTAGGACAGTAAACTATGGCTACACCTTC
>NA|TRBJ2-7|TRBV6-5|NA|16
CASSYSYGARPYEQYF
TGTGCCAGCAGTTACTCGTATGGGGCCAGACCCTACGAGCAGTACTTC
>TRBD1|TRBJ1-3|TRBV29-1|NA|13
CSARTGSGNTIYF
TGCAGCGCCCGGACAGGGTCGGGAAACACCATATATTTT
>NA|TRBJ1-2|TRBV9|NA|12
CASSGQDHGYTF
TGTGCCAGCAGCGGGCAGGACCATGGCTACACCTTC
>NA|TRBJ1-1|TRBV11-2|NA|14
CASSLLTENTEAFF
TGTGCCAGCAGCTTATTAACGGAGAACACTGAAGCTTTCTTT
>TRBD1|TRBJ1-1|TRBV9|NA|13
CASSVTGGTEAFF
TGTGCCAGCAGCGTGACAGGGGGCACTGAAGCTTTCTTT